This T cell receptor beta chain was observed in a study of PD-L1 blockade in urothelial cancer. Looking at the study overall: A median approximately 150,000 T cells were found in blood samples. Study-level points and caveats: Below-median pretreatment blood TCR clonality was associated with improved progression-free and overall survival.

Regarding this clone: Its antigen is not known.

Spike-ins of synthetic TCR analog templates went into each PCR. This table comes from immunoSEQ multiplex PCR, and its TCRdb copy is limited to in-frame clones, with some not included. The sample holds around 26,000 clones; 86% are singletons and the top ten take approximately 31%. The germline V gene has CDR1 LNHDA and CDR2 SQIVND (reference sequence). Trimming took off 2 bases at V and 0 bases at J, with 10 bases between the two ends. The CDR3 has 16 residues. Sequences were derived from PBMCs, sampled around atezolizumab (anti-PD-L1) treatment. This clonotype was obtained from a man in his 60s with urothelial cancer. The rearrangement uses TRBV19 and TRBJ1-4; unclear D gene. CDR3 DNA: TGTGCCAGTAGTATACTGGTCGGAGCAACTAATGAAAAACTGTTTTTT. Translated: CASSILVGATNEKLFF.